The sample holds a few counts of the clone carrying this TCR beta chain. The antigen remains undetermined. TCR beta rearrangements were amplified from peripheral blood genomic DNA. This record comes from a study of T cell repertoires in aging, cancer and after chemotherapy. General study results and limits: Across the chemotherapy interval, each cancer cohort showed higher median generation probability, suggesting thymic rebound.

A mixed TRB-A/B primer pool amplified rearranged TRB by multiplex touch-down PCR. TCRdb reprocessed the multiplex PCR reads via MiXCR and lists one record per CDR3 protein. This table holds roughly 3,000 distinct CDR3 sequences, 30% found once. V was trimmed by 0 bases and J by 3 bases, leaving 15 bases between them. Germline V gives CDR1 SGHRS, CDR2 YFSETQ. This CDR3 region has 16 residues. The source is a human donor in good health. The gene calls are TRBV5-1 and TRBJ1-1; TRBD1 might be the D (5 bases). Sequenced material: blood. The CDR3 sequence is CASSLGPGWGDTEAFF. CDR3 coding DNA: TGCGCCAGCAGCTTGGGCCCGGGATGGGGCGACACTGAAGCTTTCTTT.